Listed below are T cell receptor beta chains from one sample, sequenced in a study of patients and donors after allogeneic stem cell transplantation. TCRdb processed the RT-PCR reads anew with MiXCR; each CDR3 protein has one entry. This table holds about 400,000 distinct CDR3 sequences, 16% found once. The sequenced sample was blood, either unsorted or a sorted T cell fraction (not recorded which). The receptors stem from a human donor who was either an allogeneic HSCT recipient or a stem cell or donor lymphocyte infusion donor (not recorded which). It is not recorded whose cells these are; they may come from a transplant donor. The CDR3 runs from the conserved cysteine through the conserved F or W. D genes are given only for firm matches. Expanded clones are given a class, and other clones once, few, many or no size at all.

-,-,TRBJ1-2,TRBV2,TGTGCCAGCAGGGTCGTGCAGGGAAGCGGCTACACCTTC,CASRVVQGSGYTF
-,TRBD1,TRBJ1-2,TRBV28,TGTGCCAGCAGTTTGTCGGGGACAGGGATCTATGGCTACACCTTC,CASSLSGTGIYGYTF
many,-,TRBJ2-1,TRBV5-1,TGCGCCAGCAGCTTAGGGGTGGGCAATGAGCAGTTCTTC,CASSLGVGNEQFF
many,-,TRBJ1-1,TRBV20-1,TGCAGTGCCCCAAGGGGGGAAGGAGCTTTCTTT,CSAPRGEGAFF
few,TRBD2,TRBJ2-7,TRBV6-1,TGTGCCAGCACCCAAAGGAGTAAGCGGGAGGGGACCGAGCAGTACTTC,CASTQRSKREGTEQYF
few,-,TRBJ2-7,TRBV27,TGTGCCAGCAGTTGGGCTGGGGTCTCCTACGAGCAGTACTTC,CASSWAGVSYEQYF
-,-,TRBJ1-1,TRBV20-1,TGCAGTGCTAGAGCTGGGGGTGTAGGCACTGAAGCTTTCTTT,CSARAGGVGTEAFF
-,-,TRBJ2-5,TRBV2,TGTGCCAGCAGTGGGTCGGGGAAGCAAGAGACCCAGTACTTC,CASSGSGKQETQYF
-,-,TRBJ2-2,TRBV6-1,TGTGCCAGCAGCCGCTATCGGGGAGGAGCCTTGAACACCGGGGAGCTGTTTTTT,CASSRYRGGALNTGELFF
few,TRBD2,TRBJ2-5,TRBV15,TGTGCCACCAGCAGAGATTACCAGCGGGATGAAGAGACCCAGTACTTC,CATSRDYQRDEETQYF
once,TRBD2,TRBJ2-1,TRBV9,TGTGCCAGCAGCGTAGAAGCGGGAGGGCCGGGCGAGCAGTTCTTC,CASSVEAGGPGEQFF
-,-,TRBJ2-5,TRBV6-1,TGTGCCAGCAACGTAGCGGCCATGGGGACCCAGTACTTC,CASNVAAMGTQYF
many,TRBD2,TRBJ2-1,TRBV6-1,TGTGCCAGCAGCTCCGGGACTAGCCACAATGAGCAGTTCTTC,CASSSGTSHNEQFF
few,TRBD1,TRBJ1-5,TRBV6-5,TGTGCCAGCAGTTCGTCCCGGGACAGGGGCCAACAGCCCCAGCATTTT,CASSSSRDRGQQPQHF
few,TRBD1,TRBJ1-4,TRBV4-3,TGCGCCAGCAGCCAAGTCGGACAGGGAGGGGAAAAACTGTTTTTT,CASSQVGQGGEKLFF
many,TRBD2,TRBJ2-2,TRBV27,TGTGCCAGCAGTTTGCGGGGGTCCGGGGAGCTGTTTTTT,CASSLRGSGELFF
-,-,TRBJ1-5,TRBV20-1,TGCAGTGCTAGAGGCAGGGGCAATCAGCCCCAGCATTTT,CSARGRGNQPQHF
-,TRBD1,TRBJ2-6,TRBV9,TGTGCCAGCAGCCCCACGGACAGGGGGCGAATGGATGGGGCCAACGTCCTGACTTTC,CASSPTDRGRMDGANVLTF
many,-,TRBJ2-2,TRBV7-2,TGTGCCAGCAGTCCTTTAAACACCGGGGAGCTGTTTTTT,CASSPLNTGELFF
-,-,TRBJ2-2,TRBV24-1,TGTGCCACCAGTGACCCCAGAGGGATCGGCGGGGAGCTGTTTTTT,CATSDPRGIGGELFF
-,-,TRBJ1-4,TRBV5-4,TGTGCCAGCAGCTTCGGGGCTAATGAAAAACTGTTTTTT,CASSFGANEKLFF
few,TRBD1,TRBJ1-2,TRBV9,TGTGCCAGCAGCGTTTCCGGGACAGGAGCTAACTATGGCTACACCTTC,CASSVSGTGANYGYTF
-,-,TRBJ1-5,TRBV5-6,TGTGCCAGCAGCTTTAGCTCCTGGAGGGTTGGACAGCCCCAGCATTTT,CASSFSSWRVGQPQHF
many,TRBD1,TRBJ2-3,TRBV5-1,TGCGCCAGCAGAGATACAGGGGGGACAGATACGCAGTATTTT,CASRDTGGTDTQYF
-,TRBD1,TRBJ1-5,TRBV6-1,TGTGCCAGCAGGCTTGCTGGACAGGGGAATCAGCCCCAGCATTTT,CASRLAGQGNQPQHF
few,-,TRBJ2-1,TRBV20-1,TGCAGTGCCCTCGGGGGGCCTTCCTACAATGAGCAGTTCTTC,CSALGGPSYNEQFF
many,TRBD1,TRBJ2-3,TRBV5-1,TGCGCCAGCAGCCGCGAAGGGGGCTATGGCACAGATACGCAGTATTTT,CASSREGGYGTDTQYF
many,-,TRBJ1-6,TRBV12-3/TRBV12-4,TGTGCCAGCAGTTTGAGGGAGCTTAATTCACCCCTCCACTTT,CASSLRELNSPLHF
-,TRBD1,TRBJ2-1,TRBV5-1,TGCGCCAGCGGACTGGGACAGAGCACCTACAATGAGCAGTTCTTC,CASGLGQSTYNEQFF
few,TRBD2,TRBJ2-7,TRBV4-3,TGCGCCAGCAGCCACGCGCGCGGGAGCTCCTACGAGCAGTACTTC,CASSHARGSSYEQYF
-,TRBD1,TRBJ1-1,TRBV3-1,TGTGCCAGCAGCCAGAGTCCCGGACAGGGGGCTTTCTTT,CASSQSPGQGAFF
-,-,TRBJ1-1,TRBV29-1,TGCAGCGTTGCAGAACTGACGGGTAACACTGAAGCTTTCTTT,CSVAELTGNTEAFF
-,-,TRBJ1-1,TRBV27,TGTGCCAGCAGTATATTAGGGAGTCGGACTGAAGCTTTCTTT,CASSILGSRTEAFF
-,-,TRBJ2-1,TRBV19,TGTGCCAGTAGTATAGTCTGGAATGAGCAGTTCTTC,CASSIVWNEQFF
-,-,TRBJ2-6,TRBV7-9,TGTGCCAGCAGCTTAGGGCCCGGGGCCAACGTCCTGACTTTC,CASSLGPGANVLTF
-,-,TRBJ2-7,TRBV18,TGTGCCAGCTCACCGCCTGGCGGGCACCAGAGCTCCTACGAGCAGTACTTC,CASSPPGGHQSSYEQYF
-,-,TRBJ2-5,TRBV7-2,TGTGCCAGCAGCCCCCTAGAGGGGGGGGTACGTAAGACCCAGTACTTC,CASSPLEGGVRKTQYF
few,-,TRBJ1-6,TRBV12-3/TRBV12-4,TGTGCCAGCACCTACCAGGGCCACGGTTCACCCCTCCACTTT,CASTYQGHGSPLHF
-,TRBD2,TRBJ2-7,TRBV5-6,TGTGCCAGCAGCCATTCGGGACTAGCGGGACGACGGTTCTTCTACTTC,CASSHSGLAGRRFFYF
few,-,TRBJ1-5,TRBV6-6,TGTGCCAGCAGCCAACAGGGTTCCCAGCCCCAGCATTTT,CASSQQGSQPQHF
-,TRBD2,TRBJ2-5,TRBV15,TGTGCCACCAGCAGAGAGTCCAGCGGGGTCTCCCAAGAGACCCAGTACTTC,CATSRESSGVSQETQYF
-,-,TRBJ1-4,TRBV6-1,TGTGCCAGCGGCCAGACCTCAACTAATGAAAAACTGTTTTTT,CASGQTSTNEKLFF
-,-,TRBJ1-5,TRBV6-2/TRBV6-3,TGTGCCAGCAGTTCCCCAGGGAGTCGGCCCCAGCATTTT,CASSSPGSRPQHF
few,-,TRBJ2-2,TRBV11-1,TGTGCCAGCAGCTTAGCTTTCCACGGGGCCCGAAACACCGGGGAGCTGTTTTTT,CASSLAFHGARNTGELFF
-,-,TRBJ2-5,TRBV28,TGTGCCAGCAGTGGGAATGACCTCCTGGGGGAGACCCAGTACTTC,CASSGNDLLGETQYF
-,-,TRBJ2-7,TRBV6-5,TGTGCCAGCAGTTACTCCCTTATATCGGGGCGGACCCCCTACGAGCAGTACTTC,CASSYSLISGRTPYEQYF
-,-,TRBJ1-2,TRBV4-3,TGCGCCAGCAGCCAAGATCCCAGGGTAGGCTATGGCTACACCTTC,CASSQDPRVGYGYTF
many,-,TRBJ1-2,TRBV20-1,TGCAGTGCTAGCTACAGGGTTGATGGCTACACCTTC,CSASYRVDGYTF
-,TRBD2,TRBJ2-1,TRBV20-1,TGCAGTGCTAGACGCCTAGCGGGGGGCCTCTCCTACAATGAGCAGTTCTTC,CSARRLAGGLSYNEQFF
-,-,TRBJ1-1,TRBV6-6,TGTGCCAGCAGACCGGGACCGAACACTGAAGCTTTCTTT,CASRPGPNTEAFF
few,-,TRBJ2-5,TRBV18,TGTGCCAGCTCGCTTCTTCTCGACAGGCAAGAGACCCAGTACTTC,CASSLLLDRQETQYF
many,TRBD2,TRBJ2-1,TRBV12-3/TRBV12-4,TGTGCCAGCAGTTCAAGGTTACAGCGGGAGGGCGATGAGCAGTTCTTC,CASSSRLQREGDEQFF